The sequence of this TCR beta chain was determined in a study of human T cells and chemical hapten exposure. About the research overall: Yields of TCR per sample differed, chiefly owing to small differences in pooled library volume. General study results and limits: High-frequency TCRs, those above 1 in 1000, stayed the same after DPC sensitization.

Per the original data handling: Ranging from roughly 23,224 to 690,600, TCR counts per sample had a median value of 95,638. TCRdb analysed the RACE reads with MiXCR anew, one entry per CDR3 protein. The V and J calls reflect TCRdb's pipeline rather than the authors' work. The data show fewer than 85,000 distinct CDR3 sequences, around 9.4% seen once. This clonotype showed up just a few times. Its antigen is not known. As for time point: healthy volunteer bleed at 6 weeks. Total RNA came from unfractionated whole blood. The CDR3 contains 14 residues. V shed 3 bases and J shed 8 bases, with 13 bases lying between them.

This sequence originates from a female donor in good health. Some clones in this sample may be carry-over from other donors' samples. Sequencing was carried out using whole blood. The J gene is TRBJ1-4, the V gene TRBV12-3 or TRBV12-4, with D perhaps matching TRBD1 (6 bases). As DNA, the CDR3 is TGTGCCAGCAGTTTTGGGGCGGACAGAGAAAAACTGTTTTTT. It is translated as CASSFGADREKLFF.